Below, one T cell receptor beta chain is given with its context. The data belong to a study of blood T cells in healthy people across ages. It was with a sample-barcoded 5' primer and a J-beta primer mix that a second PCR of about 7 to 12 cycles was run. TCRdb reanalysed the 5' RACE reads using MiXCR and keeps one entry per CDR3 protein. The profile shows more than 650,000 distinct CDR3 sequences, less than 70% of them singletons. The CDR3 is 11 amino acids. Input material: blood. The chain recombines TRBV21-1 with TRBJ1-5. TRBV21-1 represents a pseudogene. This TCR was sampled from a man older than 75 in good health. The CDR3 sequence: CARSRHQPQHF. The CDR3 bases are TGTGCCCGGAGTCGGCATCAGCCCCAGCATTTT.